The rows below give T cell receptor beta chains drawn from one sample of a study of PD-1 blockade in classical Hodgkin lymphoma. Assay: immunoSEQ multiplex PCR; the TCRdb copy retains only in-frame clones and omits some. The sample yields some 49,000 clones, around 90% seen once. Sequenced material: peripheral blood mononuclear cells (PBMCs). The receptors derive from a human donor with classical Hodgkin lymphoma. Both conserved end residues are part of each CDR3. The D gene is left open where the match is weak. Clone sizes are given selectively: once, few, many, or a class where the clone is expanded.

v_call	d_call	clone_size	j_call	cdr3_nt	cdr3_aa
TRBV28	-	-	TRBJ1-2	TGTGCCAGCACCAACCCGAGGGCCGGACAGTTTGGCTACACCTTC	CASTNPRAGQFGYTF
TRBV28	-	-	TRBJ1-2	TGTGCCAGCACCTTCCAGGGTGGCTATGGCTACACCTTC	CASTFQGGYGYTF
TRBV9	TRBD2	-	TRBJ2-1	TGTGCCAGCAGCGCTAGCGGGAGAGAAAACAATGAGCAGTTCTTC	CASSASGRENNEQFF
TRBV9	TRBD1	-	TRBJ1-2	TGTGCCAGCAGCGCAGGACAGGGTTTGTCGGGCTACACCTTC	CASSAGQGLSGYTF
TRBV25-1	TRBD1	-	TRBJ2-1	TGTGCCAGCAGTGTCCTCGGGACAGGCCCCTACAATGAGCAGTTCTTC	CASSVLGTGPYNEQFF
TRBV9	-	-	TRBJ2-5	TGTGCCAGCAGCGCCCGTCTGATGGCCACCCCGGTTCGAAGCGAGACCCAGTACTTC	CASSARLMATPVRSETQYF
TRBV10-3	-	-	TRBJ1-1	TGTGCCATCAGTGAGAGAGGGTGGAACACTGAAGCTTTCTTT	CAISERGWNTEAFF
TRBV28	-	-	TRBJ1-1	TGTGCCAGCAGTCCCCTAGGTAGACAACTTGAAGCTTTCTTT	CASSPLGRQLEAFF
TRBV9	-	-	TRBJ2-1	TGTGCCAGCAGCGTAGATGCAGCCCCCTACAATGAGCAGTTCTTC	CASSVDAAPYNEQFF
TRBV4-1	-	-	TRBJ2-3	TGCGCCAGCAGCCATGGGGTACCCCCTATCACAGATACGCAGTATTTT	CASSHGVPPITDTQYF
TRBV5-5	-	-	TRBJ1-1	TGTGCCAGCAGCTTGCTCGTAAGGACGAACACTGAAGCTTTCTTT	CASSLLVRTNTEAFF
TRBV11-2	-	-	TRBJ2-6	TGTGCCAGCAGCTTAGTTTCGTCGCCTGGGGCCAACGTCCTGACTTTC	CASSLVSSPGANVLTF
TRBV18	-	-	TRBJ2-3	TGTGCCAGCTCACCCATTAGCACAGATACGCAGTATTTT	CASSPISTDTQYF
TRBV6-1	TRBD1	-	TRBJ2-2	TGTGCCAGCAGTTCAGGGGGTCCCAGAACCGGGGAGCTGTTTTTT	CASSSGGPRTGELFF
TRBV14	-	-	TRBJ1-1	TGTGCCAGCAGCCAGGTGAACACTGAAGCTTTCTTT	CASSQVNTEAFF
TRBV15	TRBD2	once	TRBJ2-5	TGTGCCACCAGCAGAGATCCCCAGCGGGGGGCTGGGGAGACCCAGTACTTC	CATSRDPQRGAGETQYF
TRBV4-1	-	-	TRBJ2-5	TGCGCCAGCAGCCAAGGAACAGTCCCTCGGGAGACCCAGTACTTC	CASSQGTVPRETQYF
TRBV6-5	-	-	TRBJ1-1	TGTGCCACCCGACCGGCGTGGGCCGAGTGGGAAAAAGCTTTCTTT	CATRPAWAEWEKAFF
TRBV2	TRBD2	-	TRBJ2-1	TGTGCCAGCAGCCCATGGCTCTGGGGGGAGGGCCGCCACAATGAGCAGTTCTTC	CASSPWLWGEGRHNEQFF
TRBV2	-	-	TRBJ1-4	TGTGCCAGCAGATCAGGCTCTACTAATGAAAAACTGTTTTTT	CASRSGSTNEKLFF
TRBV4-1	-	-	TRBJ2-3	TGCGCCAGCAGCCGTGGGAGCACAGATACGCAGTATTTT	CASSRGSTDTQYF
TRBV7-9	-	-	TRBJ2-2	TGTGCCAGCAGCTCTACCGATCCCCCGGAGACCGGGGAGCTGTTTTTT	CASSSTDPPETGELFF
TRBV27	-	-	TRBJ2-3	TGTGCCAGCAGTTTTGGGACCAACACAAATACGCAGTATTTT	CASSFGTNTNTQYF